This T cell receptor beta chain derives from a study of T cells in Graves' hyperthyroidism and ophthalmopathy. Study-level findings and limits: Most thyroid clonotypes that were expanded above 0.001 also turned up in blood.

This clonotype was counted ten times or more. Its antigen is still unknown. Researchers amplified the TCR beta CDR3 regions from RNA transcripts. TCR CDR3 underwent first-round RT-PCR with the HTBI primer set. In TCRdb, the multiplex PCR reads were re-called with MiXCR into one record per CDR3 protein. Among 530,000 or so distinct CDR3 sequences listed, roughly 25% were seen once. Trimming cost V 4 bases and J 0 bases; bases outside gene matches: 4. Germline CDR1 and CDR2: ENHRY and SYGVKD. There are 16 residues in the CDR3. Sequencing input: blood. J is TRBJ1-3 and V is TRBV10-3; 9 positions agree with TRBD1. The receptor was isolated from a young woman with Graves' ophthalmopathy. DNA for the CDR3: TGTGCCATCAGTGTGGACAGGGGATCCTCTGGAAACACCATATATTTT. It translates to CAISVDRGSSGNTIYF.